The 13 T cell receptor beta chains in this list originate from one sample, sequenced in a study of blood T cells in healthy people across ages. With a J-beta primer mix and a sample-barcoded 5' primer, a second PCR ran roughly 6 to 11 cycles. TCRdb re-called the 5' RACE reads through MiXCR, storing one row per CDR3 protein. This table holds 900,000 to 950,000 distinct CDR3 sequences, 29% found once. These data were also filed under a second study, of T cells of mothers and their children.

The sequencing input was blood. The receptor set was obtained from a middle-aged woman in good health.

This clonotype came up many times. The chain couples TRBV29-1 to TRBJ1-2; 7 nucleotides line up with TRBD1. CDR1 SQVTM and CDR2 ANQGSEA come from the germline V gene. This CDR3 is 12 amino acids long. With 4 bases clipped from V and 6 bases from J, the junction kept 5 bases outside the gene matches. The CDR3 region has the DNA TGCAGCGTTGGAGGGGGCAAGGATGGCTACACCTTC. It encodes CSVGGGKDGYTF. Based on the CDR3 plus reference TRBV29-1 and TRBJ1-2, the full variable domain is SAVISQKPSRDICQRGTSLTIQCQVDSQVTMMFWYRQQPGQSLTLIATANQGSEATYESGFVIDKFPISRPNLTFSTLTVSNMSPEDSSIYLCSVGGGKDGYTFGSGTRLTVV.

Ten or more counts support this clonotype. This chain uses TRBV20-1 with TRBJ1-1, with TRBD1 matching over 9 bases. V shed 5 bases and J 10 bases; nucleotides not matched to a gene: 11. The germline CDR1 and CDR2 sequences are DFQATT and SNEGSKA (reference sequence). This CDR3 is built from 13 residues. For the CDR3, the DNA is TGCAGTGCTCTAAAACAGGGGGCCCAGGGAGCTTTCTTT. Protein product: CSALKQGAQGAFF.

This clonotype was seen repeatedly, ten times or more. V gene TRBV7-2 combines with J gene TRBJ2-6; D is perhaps TRBD2 (5 bases). The CDR3 is made up of 17 amino acids. CDR1 SGHTA and CDR2 FQGNSA come from the germline V gene. The V end was cut by 5 bases, the J end by 0 bases, with 14 bases between. The CDR3 DNA reads TGTGCCAGCAGCCCTGCACGGGGAACCTCTGGGGCCAACGTCCTGACTTTC. It is translated as CASSPARGTSGANVLTF. The variable domain in full, with the rest retrieved from reference TRBV7-2 and TRBJ2-6, is GAGVSQSPSNKVTEKGKDVELRCDPISGHTALYWYRQSLGQGLEFLIYFQGNSAPDKSGLPSDRFSAERTGGSVSTLTIQRTQQEDSAVYLCASSPARGTSGANVLTFGAGSRLTVL.

This clonotype came up a few times. One junction end does not reproduce the germline sequence, and a read error may be involved. The chain is built from TRBV3-1 and TRBJ1-4; D is unclear. Germline loops: CDR1 LGHDT, CDR2 YNNKEL (reference sequence). The CDR3 is 14 residues long. The CDR3 region has the DNA TGTGCCAGCAGCCAAGTATCAACTAGTGAAAAACTGTTTTTT. Its protein is CASSQVSTSEKLFF.

This clonotype was picked up a small number of times. V is TRBV29-1 and J is TRBJ1-1, with D unclear. Germline CDR1 reads SQVTM; CDR2 reads ANQGSEA. This CDR3 has 11 amino acids. Between the trimmed V and J ends, which lost 7 bases and 1 base, there was a span of 7 bases. CDR3 nucleotides: TGCAGCGCAACACGGAACACTGAAGCTTTCTTT. Translation: CSATRNTEAFF.

The chain combines TRBV28 with TRBJ2-3, with 8 bases that match TRBD2. Germline CDR1 and CDR2: MDHEN and SYDVKM. The CDR3 contains 16 residues. V lost 5 bases to trimming and J lost 1 base; unmatched junction nucleotides: 8. The DNA of the CDR3 is TGTGCCAGCAGTCCCCGGGAGGGGGGCCGCACAGATACGCAGTATTTT. Translation gives CASSPREGGRTDTQYF.

This clonotype was detected ten times or more. The rearrangement links TRBV6-6 to TRBJ1-1; possible D gene TRBD1, 5 bases. The CDR3 is 14 residues long. Trimming removed 6 bases from V and 9 bases from J, with 20 bases in between. Germline assignment: CDR1 MNHNY and CDR2 SVGAGI (reference sequence). This CDR3 is CASSSTGTPAKAFF. The CDR3 region has the DNA TGTGCCAGCAGCTCAACCGGGACCCCGGCTAAAGCTTTCTTT.

This clonotype was detected a few times. Just one base apart from a much larger clone, this may be a read error. The chain couples TRBV4-3 to TRBJ2-5, with TRBD1 identical over 7 bases. The CDR3 runs 14 residues. CDR1 LGHNA and CDR2 YSLEER come from the germline V gene. V was pared by 1 base and J by 13 bases, with 12 bases of the junction left unmatched. The DNA of the CDR3 is TGCGCCAGCAGCCAAGGTTTAGGGGGCTACGAGCTGTACTTC. The encoded protein is CASSQGLGGYELYF.

On this clonotype itself: The junction does not match germline at one end; this may be a read error. The gene calls are TRBV7-9 and TRBJ1-6, with TRBD1 matching 10 bases. The CDR3 spans 15 residues. From germline, CDR1 is SEHNR and CDR2 FQNEAQ (reference sequence). CDR3 protein: CASSLGDRGNSPPHF. In DNA form, the CDR3 reads TGTGCCAGCAGCTTAGGGGACAGGGGAAATTCACCCCCCCACTTT.

This clonotype has a handful of counts. The V and J genes are TRBV5-1 and TRBJ2-3; 9 bases map to TRBD2. Trimming removed 1 base from V and 1 base from J; junction bases left unmatched: 4. The CDR3 contains 16 residues. Germline V gives CDR1 SGHRS, CDR2 YFSETQ. DNA for the CDR3: TGCGCCAGCAGCTTGTTGTCTAGCGGGGGCACAGATACGCAGTATTTT. Residues: CASSLLSSGGTDTQYF.

This clonotype was counted many times. The genes are TRBV6-6 and TRBJ2-7, with TRBD1 matching 7 bases. Germline assignment: CDR1 MNHNY and CDR2 SVGAGI (reference sequence). Trimming removed 5 bases from V and 9 bases from J; junction bases left unmatched: 7. This CDR3 comprises 12 residues. The CDR3 region has the DNA TGTGCCAGCAGTACGACCCGACAGGGGCAGTACTTC. This gives the protein CASSTTRQGQYF.

In its sample, this clonotype was seen a few times. The chain links TRBV28 to TRBJ1-5, with D unresolved. V lost 2 bases and J 2 bases, leaving 10 bases between the germline ends. The CDR3 sequence is 15 residues long. CDR1 and CDR2 (germline): MDHEN, SYDVKM. The CDR3 DNA follows: TGTGCCAGCAGTTTAGGGCGGATAGGCAATCAGCCCCAGCATTTT. This sequence encodes CASSLGRIGNQPQHF.

This chain joins TRBV6-6 and TRBJ1-1, with a tentative D call TRBD1 (5 bases). The V end was cut by 7 bases, the J end by 4 bases, with 19 bases between. Germline V CDR1 and CDR2: MNHNY, SVGAGI (reference sequence). CDR3 size: 15 residues. The CDR3 reads CASTPQERGVTEAFF. The CDR3 nucleotides are TGTGCCAGCACCCCTCAGGAAAGGGGAGTCACTGAAGCTTTCTTT.